This T cell receptor beta chain was obtained from a study of cytomegalovirus exposure and HLA in healthy donors. Overall study findings and caveats: A later analysis, which compared TCR beta chains of equal frequency, found the HLA-associated ones more clonally expanded.

Amplification used 60 Vbeta primers and 13 Jbeta primers. TCRdb's copy holds only in-frame clones and misses some; the assay was immunoSEQ multiplex PCR. In the table there are 110,000 or so clones, roughly two thirds of which are singletons. A remark on this clone: As yet, its antigen is unknown.

CDR3 length equals 15 residues. Germline loops: CDR1 MRHNA, CDR2 SNTAGT. V gave up 4 bases and J gave up 2 bases; unmatched junction bases: 6. This receptor was taken from a man younger than 35 in good health and CMV-seropositive. Sequencing used PBMCs. V is TRBV6-4 and J is TRBJ2-3, with 7 bases fitting TRBD2. In nucleotides, the CDR3 is TGTGCCAGCAGTGGCCAGGGAGGGACCACAGATACGCAGTATTTT. Translated: CASSGQGGTTDTQYF.